This record looks at one T cell receptor beta chain sequence and its context. Its specificity is not known. Here immunoSEQ multiplex PCR was the method, and the copy in TCRdb shows in-frame clones only, minus some. Of about 25,000 clones in the sample, around 77% were seen once. This sample stems from a study of OX40 agonist ivuxolimab in advanced cancers. At the level of the study: Patients took ivuxolimab, an agonistic anti-OX40 (CD134) antibody. Broader study findings: Some of the lowest clonal expansion was seen in partial responders at 0.1-3.0 mg/kg. Average numbers of expanded clones were greater in CD8+ T cells than in CD4+.

Autoimmune disease history or systemic immunosuppression excluded patients. The clonotype was recovered from an adult with an advanced solid tumor such as melanoma, head and neck, liver or kidney cancer. This material consisted of CD4+ or CD8+ T cells sorted from blood, taken in a trial of the OX40 agonist ivuxolimab.

CDR3 sequence reads: CASRGVSGGAREQFF. The CDR3 DNA reads TGTGCCAGCAGGGGTGTTAGCGGGGGGGCCCGGGAGCAGTTCTTC. V is TRBV28 and J is TRBJ2-1, with 11 bases aligning to TRBD2. The junction had 11 bases not matched to a gene; V was cut back by 6 bases and J by 10 bases. The V gene's germline CDR1 is MDHEN and CDR2 SYDVKM. The CDR3 extends over 15 amino acids. Supplemented by reference TRBV28 and TRBJ2-1, the full variable domain reads DVKVTQSSRYLVKRTGEKVFLECVQDMDHENMFWYRQDPGLGLRLIYFSYDVKMKEKGDIPEGYSVSREKKERFSLILESASTNQTSMYLCASRGVSGGAREQFFGPGTRLTVL.